This T cell receptor beta chain comes out of a study of T cell responses to AZD1222 COVID-19 vaccine. Study-level findings and limits: With two AZD1222 doses given, Spike-specific TCR breadth and depth both rose. Only 5 to 7 AZD1222 recipients were seropositive at baseline. Variant regions that are unmutated are reportedly the target of nearly half of spike-specific TCRs.

After removal of 4 bases from V and 2 bases from J, the junction contained 10 bases not matched to a gene. There are 16 residues in the CDR3. Germline V lookup: CDR1 SGDLS, CDR2 YYNGEE. The data were produced by immunoSEQ multiplex PCR, yet TCRdb's version contains in-frame clones alone and is incomplete. The sample shows approximately 140,000 clones, nearly 95% of them seen only once. Concerning this clone itself: The antigen remains undetermined.

V is TRBV9 and J is TRBJ2-3, with TRBD2 matching over 7 bases. Material: peripheral blood, obtained on day 0 of AZD1222 vaccination. This receptor was identified in an adult in good health. The CDR3 coding sequence is TGTGCCAGCAGCCCACCTGGCGGGGGTCTCACAGATACGCAGTATTTT. As protein: CASSPPGGGLTDTQYF.